The rows below give T cell receptor beta chains drawn from one sample of a study of T cell responses to AZD1222 COVID-19 vaccine. Only in-frame clones appear in the TCRdb table, and some are missing; sequencing was by immunoSEQ multiplex PCR. Seen here are 130,000 to 150,000 clones, around 90% observed once, and the top ten hold around 2.8%. The material sequenced was peripheral blood, taken on day 0 of MenACWY control vaccination. These receptors were obtained from an adult in good health. Both conserved end residues are part of each CDR3. A D gene is named only where the DNA matches it firmly. Expanded clones get a size class; other rows say once, few or many, or leave the size out.

CDR3nt	CDR3aa	j_gene	d_gene	v_gene	abundance
TGCAGTGCCCCGAGAGAGTTGGGGCAGTACTTC	CSAPRELGQYF	TRBJ2-7	.	TRBV20-1	once
TGTGCCAGCTCACCAAGCACGAACACTGAAGCTTTCTTT	CASSPSTNTEAFF	TRBJ1-1	.	TRBV18	.
TGCGCCAGCAGCGCCCGGCCGGGACAGATGAACACTGAAGCTTTCTTT	CASSARPGQMNTEAFF	TRBJ1-1	TRBD1	TRBV5-1	.
TGTGCCAGCAGCTTCAGGGGAGCCGGGGAGCTGTTTTTT	CASSFRGAGELFF	TRBJ2-2	.	TRBV7-2	.
TGTGCCAGCAGCCGCGATGGGGGTTACCTCACCGGGGAGCTGTTTTTT	CASSRDGGYLTGELFF	TRBJ2-2	.	TRBV7-2	.
TGTGCCAGCAGCCGACGAATGGACGGGAACACTGAAGCTTTCTTT	CASSRRMDGNTEAFF	TRBJ1-1	.	TRBV5-4	.
TGCGCCAGCAGCCGGGGGACGGGACCCTACGAGCAGTACTTC	CASSRGTGPYEQYF	TRBJ2-7	.	TRBV5-1	.
TGTGCCAGCATAGGGGGGGGGACACTGAATTCACCCCTCCACTTT	CASIGGGTLNSPLHF	TRBJ1-6	.	TRBV2	.
TGTGCCAGCAGTGTCCAGGGAATAAATGGCTACACCTTC	CASSVQGINGYTF	TRBJ1-2	.	TRBV2	.
TGTGCCAGCAGCCTGGCAGCGAACACTGAAGCTTTCTTT	CASSLAANTEAFF	TRBJ1-1	.	TRBV3-1/TRBV3-2	few
TGTGCCAGTAGTCAAATCCAGAACACTGAAGCTTTCTTT	CASSQIQNTEAFF	TRBJ1-1	.	TRBV19	few
TGTGCCTGGAGTGTCGGGACCCTTTACGAGCAGTACTTC	CAWSVGTLYEQYF	TRBJ2-7	.	TRBV30	.
TGTGCCAGCAGTTTAGGACGGAATGAAGCTTTCTTT	CASSLGRNEAFF	TRBJ1-1	.	TRBV12-3/TRBV12-4	few
TGCGCCAGCAGCCCCGGGGTAGAGCTGTTTTTT	CASSPGVELFF	TRBJ2-2	.	TRBV5-1	.
TGTGCCAGCCGAGGCCCGGGACAGGGTTACGAGCAGTACTTC	CASRGPGQGYEQYF	TRBJ2-7	TRBD1	TRBV28	.
TGTGCCAGCAGTCGTGCAACAGGGGGCAATCAGCCCCAGCATTTT	CASSRATGGNQPQHF	TRBJ1-5	TRBD1	TRBV6-5	.
TGCGCCAGCAGCCAAGAATCGACGACAGGACAGGGGTACTATGGCTACACCTTC	CASSQESTTGQGYYGYTF	TRBJ1-2	TRBD1	TRBV4-1	.
TGCGCCAGCAGCTCGATGAGTGGGAGCACCTACAATGAGCAGTTCTTC	CASSSMSGSTYNEQFF	TRBJ2-1	.	TRBV5-1	.
TGTGCCAGCAGTTTATCGTGGGGGGGCAATCAGCCCCAGCATTTT	CASSLSWGGNQPQHF	TRBJ1-5	.	TRBV27	.
TGTGCCAGCAGCTTAGGTGGGGGGCGACAAGAGACCCAGTACTTC	CASSLGGGRQETQYF	TRBJ2-5	.	TRBV7-9	.
TGTGCCAGCAGCTTAGGGGAAAACACTGAAGCTTTCTTT	CASSLGENTEAFF	TRBJ1-1	.	TRBV7-3	.
TGCGCCAGCAGCCAGTATATGGTTACTGAAGCTTTCTTT	CASSQYMVTEAFF	TRBJ1-1	.	TRBV4-1	.
TGTGCCACCAGTGCCAAGAGAGGCAGGGCGGGCACCGGGGAGCTGTTTTTT	CATSAKRGRAGTGELFF	TRBJ2-2	.	TRBV24-1	.
TGTGCCACCAGCAGAGATCTCGGCTCCTACAATGAGCAGTTCTTC	CATSRDLGSYNEQFF	TRBJ2-1	.	TRBV15	.
TGTGCCAGCAGCCCACAGGGGGCTGGCACTGAAGCTTTCTTT	CASSPQGAGTEAFF	TRBJ1-1	TRBD1	TRBV6-4	.
TGTGCCAGCAGCTTACTAGGGGCGATGGCTTTCTTT	CASSLLGAMAFF	TRBJ1-1	.	TRBV13	.
TGCAGCGTTGAGACGGGGGGGCGTATAGAGACCCAGTACTTC	CSVETGGRIETQYF	TRBJ2-5	TRBD2	TRBV29-1	.
TGTGCCACCAAACAACGGTCCTATAATTCACCCCTCCACTTT	CATKQRSYNSPLHF	TRBJ1-6	.	TRBV2	.
TGTGCCATCCACAGAAGGGGAAGGTGGACTGAAGCTTTCTTT	CAIHRRGRWTEAFF	TRBJ1-1	.	TRBV6-5	.
TGTGCCAGCTCACCACCGTCACAGGGCTCGAATCAGCCCCAGCATTTT	CASSPPSQGSNQPQHF	TRBJ1-5	.	TRBV18	.
TGTGCCAGCAGCTTATGGGGTTACAATGAGCAGTTCTTC	CASSLWGYNEQFF	TRBJ2-1	.	TRBV7-8	.
TGCGCCAGCAGCTTCGGGACAGGCGATCGCTCTGGAAACACCATATATTTT	CASSFGTGDRSGNTIYF	TRBJ1-3	TRBD1	TRBV5-1	.
TGTGCCAGCAGCCCCCGGGACAGGGCCACAGATACGCAGTATTTT	CASSPRDRATDTQYF	TRBJ2-3	TRBD1	TRBV9	.
TGTGCCAGCACCGGGGGCGGCAACAGTGGCACTGAAGCTTTCTTT	CASTGGGNSGTEAFF	TRBJ1-1	.	TRBV6-6	.
TGCGCCAGCAGCATCGGACAGGTCACGGAGGCTTATAATTCACCCCTCCACTTT	CASSIGQVTEAYNSPLHF	TRBJ1-6	TRBD1	TRBV5-1	.
TGTGCCAGCAGACCAGGCGGGGAATGGGTAGCTTTCTTT	CASRPGGEWVAFF	TRBJ1-1	.	TRBV6-5	.
TGTGCCAGCGGGGGGAACACTGAAGCTTTCTTT	CASGGNTEAFF	TRBJ1-1	.	TRBV6-5	.
TGTGCCAGCAGCTCTAACAGGGAGAACACTGAAGCTTTCTTT	CASSSNRENTEAFF	TRBJ1-1	.	TRBV7-9	.
TGTGCCAGCAGCCAATTAGGGACCCGTGAAGCTTTCTTT	CASSQLGTREAFF	TRBJ1-1	.	TRBV3-1/TRBV3-2	.
TGTGCCTGGAAGGCAGGGGGCATCTACGAGCAGTACTTC	CAWKAGGIYEQYF	TRBJ2-7	TRBD1	TRBV30	.
TGTGCCAGCAGCCTCCGGACTAGTCGGTCCTACAATGAGCAGTTCTTC	CASSLRTSRSYNEQFF	TRBJ2-1	TRBD2	TRBV7-2	once
TGTGCCAGCAGTGATTATGGGATCCTCTACACCTTC	CASSDYGILYTF	TRBJ1-2	.	TRBV27	.
TGCGCCAGCAGCTTGGACAACACTGGAAACACCATATATTTT	CASSLDNTGNTIYF	TRBJ1-3	.	TRBV5-1	.
TGCGCCAGCAGCCCCCGAGGGGAGAACTATGGCTACACCTTC	CASSPRGENYGYTF	TRBJ1-2	.	TRBV5-1	.
TGCGCCAGCAGCTCTGGGACAGACCCCAATCAGCCCCAGCATTTT	CASSSGTDPNQPQHF	TRBJ1-5	TRBD1	TRBV5-1	.
TGTGCCAGCAGTTGGAGCTCTGGAAACACCATATATTTT	CASSWSSGNTIYF	TRBJ1-3	.	TRBV12-3/TRBV12-4	.
TGTGCCAGCAGTACCCGAGGGTGGAATCAGCCCCAGCATTTT	CASSTRGWNQPQHF	TRBJ1-5	.	TRBV25-1	.
TGTGCCAGCAGTTTAATGGGACAGAAATTAGATACGCAGTATTTT	CASSLMGQKLDTQYF	TRBJ2-3	TRBD1	TRBV27	once
TGCGCCAGCAGCCCTGTGGGGGCGCGGTATGGCTACACCTTC	CASSPVGARYGYTF	TRBJ1-2	.	TRBV5-1	.
TGTGCCAGCAGTGTGGTGGACCTCTCCTATAATTCACCCCTCCACTTT	CASSVVDLSYNSPLHF	TRBJ1-6	.	TRBV2	once
TGTGCCTGGAGGGGACTAGCGGGGGGGTACGAGCAGTACTTC	CAWRGLAGGYEQYF	TRBJ2-7	TRBD2	TRBV30	.
TGCAGCGGCGGACAGGGCGACTATGGCTACACCTTC	CSGGQGDYGYTF	TRBJ1-2	TRBD1	TRBV29-1	.
TGTGCCAGCTCACCGAACTCCGGGACCAACACTGAAGCTTTCTTT	CASSPNSGTNTEAFF	TRBJ1-1	.	TRBV18	.
TGTGCCAGCAGCGGGGGACATTTCTCTGGAAACACCATATATTTT	CASSGGHFSGNTIYF	TRBJ1-3	.	TRBV9	.